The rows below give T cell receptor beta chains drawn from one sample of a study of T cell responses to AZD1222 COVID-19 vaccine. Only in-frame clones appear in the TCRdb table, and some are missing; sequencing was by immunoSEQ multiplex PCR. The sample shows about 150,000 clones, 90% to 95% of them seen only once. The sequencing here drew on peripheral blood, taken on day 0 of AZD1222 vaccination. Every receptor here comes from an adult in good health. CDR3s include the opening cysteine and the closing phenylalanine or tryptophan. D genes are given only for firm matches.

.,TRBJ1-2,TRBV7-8,CASSRAGILRDGYTF
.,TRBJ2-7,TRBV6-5,CASRQSLSGEQYF
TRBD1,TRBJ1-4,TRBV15,CATSRDRQGREKLFF
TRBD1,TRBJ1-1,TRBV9,CASSGGTGRNTEAFF
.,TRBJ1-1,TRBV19,CASSMGRLNTEAFF
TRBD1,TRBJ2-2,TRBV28,CASSFGTGSTGELFF
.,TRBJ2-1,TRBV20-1,CSASSLDAYNEQFF
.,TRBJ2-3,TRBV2,CASTQEVKYF
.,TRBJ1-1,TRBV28,CASRKGRTEAFF
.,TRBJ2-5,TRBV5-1,CAGCRGTQYF
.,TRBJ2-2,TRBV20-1,CSARVSGELFF
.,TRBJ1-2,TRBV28,CASSYTRHIYGYTF
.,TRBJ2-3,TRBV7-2,CASSEGLGADTQYF
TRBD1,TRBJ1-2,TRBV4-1,CASSQEGGDSYGYTF
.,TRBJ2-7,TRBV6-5,CASSYGNNYEQYF
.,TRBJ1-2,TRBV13,CASSSGPSSYGYTF
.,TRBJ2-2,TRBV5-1,CASSLGSPVLTGELFF
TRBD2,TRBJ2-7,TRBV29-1,CSVGASGITEQYF
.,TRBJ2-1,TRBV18,CASSPPVGFQSYNEQFF
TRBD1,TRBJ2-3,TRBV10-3,CAINPTGSTDTQYF
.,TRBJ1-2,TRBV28,CASSLSDGYTF
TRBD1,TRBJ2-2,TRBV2,CASSDPPDRGKITGELFF
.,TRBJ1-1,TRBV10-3,CAIRDPGHLNTEAFF
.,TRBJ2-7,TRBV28,CASSPLGYEQYF
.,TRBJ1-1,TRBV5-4,CASSLGDQRGEAFF
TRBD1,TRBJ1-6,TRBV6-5,CASTRDRGGSPLHF
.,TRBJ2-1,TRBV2,CASTGEGVEQFF
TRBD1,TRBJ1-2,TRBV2,CASSMDRGANYGYTF
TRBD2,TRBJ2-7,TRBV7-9,CASSPYGLAGGVGEQYF
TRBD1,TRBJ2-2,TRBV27,CASARDRDTGELFF
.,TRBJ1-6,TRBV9,CASSVVGGGPLHF
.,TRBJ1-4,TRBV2,CARDLRRTRANEKLFF
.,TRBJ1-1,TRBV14,CASSQAARGQEAFF
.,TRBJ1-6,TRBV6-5,CASSTGSYNSPLHF
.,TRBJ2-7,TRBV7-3,CASSPNREPYEQYF